The next 18 T cell receptor beta chains were all read from a single sample in a study of molecular identifiers for immune sequencing clone quantification. TCRdb re-called the PCR reads with MiXCR, one entry per CDR3 protein. Of about 500,000 distinct CDR3 sequences in the sample, roughly 25% are singletons; the top ten hold roughly 0.77%. Sequencing was done on a sample of naive CD8+ T cells from blood, with Jurkat cell RNA spiked in. As for subset: FACS-sorted CD8+CD4-CCR7+CD45RA+ naive T cells. Receptors were obtained from a human donor in good health. Some libraries in this study had Jurkat cell RNA spiked in.

J is TRBJ2-2 and V is TRBV13, with 7 bases aligning to TRBD1. Trimming at V came to 5 bases and at J to 5 bases, leaving 5 bases not matched to a gene. Looked up from germline, CDR1 is PRHDT and CDR2 is FYEKMQ (reference sequence). The CDR3 is made up of 14 amino acids. The chain's CDR3 is CASSDRVPTGELFF. The CDR3 bases are TGTGCCAGCAGCGACAGGGTTCCTACCGGGGAGCTGTTTTTT.

Comment on this clonotype: Possible read error: a much larger clone is one base away. This chain joins TRBV29-1 and TRBJ2-1; 11 nucleotides line up with TRBD2. The J call is in doubt because the DNA end fits TRBJ2-7 better. The CDR3 length is 14 residues. Per the germline V gene, CDR1 is SQVTM and CDR2 is ANQGSEA. The CDR3 sequence: CSVGGTSGYNEQYF. CDR3 DNA: TGCAGCGTTGGGGGGACTAGCGGTTACAATGAGCAGTACTTC.

This clonotype showed up many times. The V gene is TRBV19, the J gene TRBJ2-3; 9 positions agree with TRBD1. The CDR3 sequence is 16 residues long. Germline CDR1 LNHDA, CDR2 SQIVND (reference sequence). V lost 8 bases, J lost 6 bases, and 15 bases stayed unmatched. CDR3 bases: TGTGCCAGTTCTACCTCCTTCACAGGGGGCATGGATACGCAGTATTTT. It yields the protein CASSTSFTGGMDTQYF.

The V and J genes are TRBV6-2 or TRBV6-3 and TRBJ2-4; a possible D gene is TRBD2 (5 bases). The CDR3 is 15 amino acids. V was pared by 0 bases and J by 4 bases, with 10 bases between. Germline CDR1 MNHEY, CDR2 SVGEGT. CDR3 sequence (DNA): TGTGCCAGCAGTTACTCGATAGGACTTAAAAACATTCAGTACTTC. It yields the protein CASSYSIGLKNIQYF.

This clonotype was observed a single time. This sequence may be a read error, since a much larger clone differs from it by one base. The gene calls are TRBV7-2 and TRBJ2-1; 11 bases align to TRBD2. CDR1 is SGHTA, CDR2 FQGNSA, per germline. The CDR3 contains 16 residues. Here the CDR3 reads CASSALAGGKGHEQSF. In nucleotides, the CDR3 is TGTGCCAGCAGTGCCTTAGCGGGAGGGAAGGGGCATGAGCAGTCCTTC.

This clonotype was seen more than once but under ten times. The chain couples TRBV7-6 to TRBJ2-1, with D possibly matching TRBD2 (5 bases). The germline gives CDR1 SGHVS, CDR2 FNYEAQ. This CDR3 is built from 13 residues. V was trimmed by 5 bases and J by 8 bases, leaving 13 bases between them. The CDR3 is CASSRDLGDEQFF. The CDR3 DNA is TGTGCCAGCAGCCGCGATCTCGGGGATGAGCAGTTCTTC.

In DNA form, the CDR3 reads TGTGCCAGCAGCTTACAGGGGGCAGGGGCCAACGTCCTGACTTTC. Translation gives CASSLQGAGANVLTF. The genes are TRBV7-9 and TRBJ2-6; 8 bases map to TRBD1. The CDR3 sequence is 15 residues long. Per germline, CDR1 SEHNR and CDR2 FQNEAQ (reference sequence). The J segment lost 4 bases and the V segment lost 2 bases, leaving 1 base of the junction unmatched.

The chain joins TRBV20-1 to TRBJ2-3; D is possibly TRBD1 (5 bases). V lost 3 bases, J lost 2 bases, and 12 bases lay in between. The V gene's germline CDR1 is DFQATT and CDR2 SNEGSKA (reference sequence). The CDR3 has 14 amino acids. The CDR3 sequence is CSASPRAPTDTQYF. The CDR3 DNA sequence: TGCAGTGCTAGCCCCAGGGCCCCCACAGATACGCAGTATTTT.

This clonotype was picked up many times. The chain combines TRBV7-8 with TRBJ1-1; D may be TRBD1 (5 bases). Germline V gives CDR1 SGHVS, CDR2 FQNEAQ. V was cut by 5 bases and J by 4 bases, with 20 bases left in between. The CDR3 is 16 residues long. This chain's CDR3 is CASSQLTFGGVTEAFF. CDR3 coding DNA: TGTGCCAGCAGCCAACTTACGTTCGGAGGGGTCACTGAAGCTTTCTTT. The whole variable domain, filled in from reference TRBV7-8 and TRBJ1-1, reads GAGVSQSPRYKVAKRGQDVALRCDPISGHVSLFWYQQALGQGPEFLTYFQNEAQLDKSGLPSDRFFAERPEGSVSTLKIQRTQQEDSAVYLCASSQLTFGGVTEAFFGQGTRLTVV.

This clonotype has more than one count but fewer than ten. The rearrangement links TRBV7-6 to TRBJ2-3; 8 bases fit TRBD2. Germline loops: CDR1 SGHVS, CDR2 FNYEAQ. Unmatched junction bases numbered 2, after V lost 4 bases and J lost 5 bases. There are 13 residues in the CDR3. The CDR3 sequence: CASSSGLEDTQYF. The DNA for the CDR3 is TGTGCCAGCAGCTCGGGACTAGAAGATACGCAGTATTTT.

The sample holds a few counts of this clonotype. The rearrangement joins TRBV9 to TRBJ2-3, with D perhaps matching TRBD1 (6 bases). Germline assignment: CDR1 SGDLS and CDR2 YYNGEE. Trimming removed 4 bases at V and 1 base at J, with 7 bases between. This CDR3 comprises 13 residues. The CDR3 nucleotides read TGTGCCAGCAGCAAGGGGGGCACAGATACGCAGTATTTT. Protein: CASSKGGTDTQYF.

The rearrangement uses TRBV5-4 and TRBJ2-7; 14 bases match TRBD2. CDR3 length equals 16 residues. Germline V gene sequence: CDR1 SGHNT, CDR2 YYREEE (reference sequence). The trim removed 4 bases at V and 3 bases at J, leaving 6 bases unmatched. CDR3 DNA: TGTGCCAGCAGCCCCGTAGGGACTAGCGGGAGCTACGAGCAGTACTTC. It encodes CASSPVGTSGSYEQYF.

This clonotype was counted a few times. The chain combines TRBV6-5 with TRBJ1-4; D not certain. The CDR3 sequence is 15 residues long. Germline CDR1 reads MNHEY; CDR2 reads SVGAGI. V shed 0 bases and J shed 8 bases, with 13 bases lying between them. The CDR3 loop reads CASSYSPLGGEKLFF. DNA for the CDR3: TGTGCCAGCAGTTACTCGCCCTTAGGCGGCGAAAAACTGTTTTTT.

Details on this clonotype: A read error may be the cause here, since a much bigger clone is one base away. The chain links TRBV6-5 to TRBJ2-1; TRBD2 aligns across 7 bases. Germline V gene data show CDR1 as MNHEY and CDR2 as SVGAGI. This CDR3 region has 14 residues. Written as DNA, the CDR3 is TGTACCAGCGGGCTAGCGGTTGGGTACAATGAGCAGTTCTTC. Protein sequence: CTSGLAVGYNEQFF.

The rearrangement joins TRBV27 to TRBJ1-3; possible D gene TRBD1, 5 bases. The ends were cut back, 7 bases at V and 0 bases at J, with 13 bases in the middle. The germline V gene has CDR1 MNHEY and CDR2 SMNVEV (reference sequence). There are 15 residues in the CDR3. This chain's CDR3 is CASTAQAYSGNTIYF. DNA of the CDR3: TGTGCCAGCACCGCACAGGCTTACTCTGGAAACACCATATATTTT.

This clonotype was counted ten times or more. CDR3 bases: TGCGCCAGCAGCCTTGGGCTCTCAACGGAGACCCAGTACTTC. The encoded protein is CASSLGLSTETQYF. The rearrangement links TRBV4-3 to TRBJ2-5; D not resolved. The V end was cut by 4 bases, the J end by 5 bases, with 14 bases between. CDR1 is LGHNA, CDR2 YSLEER, per germline. The CDR3 covers 14 residues.

This clonotype has only a few counts. The chain joins TRBV4-3 to TRBJ2-1, with D tentatively TRBD1 or TRBD2 (5 bases each). CDR3 length: 15 residues. Germline V gene lookup returns CDR1 LGHNA and CDR2 YSLEER. Trimming stripped 0 bases from V and 4 bases from J, with 10 bases between. The CDR3 sequence: CASSQEGTPYNEQFF. In DNA, the CDR3 is TGCGCCAGCAGCCAAGAAGGGACGCCATACAATGAGCAGTTCTTC.

In the case of this clonotype: With a much larger clone just one base away, this may be a read error. The rearrangement uses TRBV4-1 and TRBJ1-1; D is perhaps TRBD1 (6 bases). The CDR3 is made up of 16 amino acids. The germline V gene encodes CDR1 MGHRA and CDR2 YSYEKL. Written as DNA, the CDR3 is TGCGCCAGCAGCCACCCTACAGGGCGGCCGAACACTGAAGCTCTCTTT. Translating gives CASSHPTGRPNTEALF.